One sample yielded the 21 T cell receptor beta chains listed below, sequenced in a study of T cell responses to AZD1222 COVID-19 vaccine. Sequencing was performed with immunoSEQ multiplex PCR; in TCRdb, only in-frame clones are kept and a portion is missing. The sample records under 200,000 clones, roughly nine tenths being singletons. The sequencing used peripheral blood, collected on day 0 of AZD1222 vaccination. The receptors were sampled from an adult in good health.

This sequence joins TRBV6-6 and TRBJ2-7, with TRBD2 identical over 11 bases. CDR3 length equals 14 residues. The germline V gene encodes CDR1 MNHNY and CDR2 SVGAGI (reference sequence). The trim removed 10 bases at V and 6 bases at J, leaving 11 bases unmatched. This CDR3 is CAILDLAGGGEQYF. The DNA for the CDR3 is TGTGCCATTCTAGACCTAGCGGGGGGCGGCGAGCAGTACTTC.

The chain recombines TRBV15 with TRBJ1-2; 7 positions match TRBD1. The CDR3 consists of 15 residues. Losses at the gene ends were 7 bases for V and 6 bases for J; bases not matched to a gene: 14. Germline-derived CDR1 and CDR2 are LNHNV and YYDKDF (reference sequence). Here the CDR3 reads CATNPDWGTVDGYTF. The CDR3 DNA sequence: TGTGCCACCAACCCAGATTGGGGGACAGTAGATGGCTACACCTTC.

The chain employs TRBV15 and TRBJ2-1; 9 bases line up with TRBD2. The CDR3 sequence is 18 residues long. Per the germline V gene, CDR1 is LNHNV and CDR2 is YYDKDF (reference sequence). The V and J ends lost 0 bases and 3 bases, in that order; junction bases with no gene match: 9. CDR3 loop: CATSRDGEIAGVYNEQFF. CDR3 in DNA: TGTGCCACCAGCAGAGATGGTGAGATAGCGGGGGTCTACAATGAGCAGTTCTTC.

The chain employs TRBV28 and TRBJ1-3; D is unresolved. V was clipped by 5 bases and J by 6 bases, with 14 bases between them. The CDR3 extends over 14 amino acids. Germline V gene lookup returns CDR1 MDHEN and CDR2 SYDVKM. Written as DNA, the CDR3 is TGTGCCAGCAGTCGGATGCGACTGGAAAACACCATATATTTT. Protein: CASSRMRLENTIYF.

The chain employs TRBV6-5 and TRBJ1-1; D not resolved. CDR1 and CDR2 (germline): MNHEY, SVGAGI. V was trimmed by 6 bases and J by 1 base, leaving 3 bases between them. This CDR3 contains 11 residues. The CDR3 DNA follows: TGTGCCAGCAGAGGGAACACTGAAGCTTTCTTT. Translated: CASRGNTEAFF.

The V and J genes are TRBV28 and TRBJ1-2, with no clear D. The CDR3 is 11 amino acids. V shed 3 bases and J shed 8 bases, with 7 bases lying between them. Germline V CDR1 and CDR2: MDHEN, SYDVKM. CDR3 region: CASSFVSGYTF. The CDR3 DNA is TGTGCCAGCAGTTTCGTCAGCGGCTACACCTTC.

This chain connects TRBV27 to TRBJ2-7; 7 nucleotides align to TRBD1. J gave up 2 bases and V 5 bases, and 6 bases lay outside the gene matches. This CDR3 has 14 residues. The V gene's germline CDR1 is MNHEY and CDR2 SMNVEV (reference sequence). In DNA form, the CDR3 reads TGTGCCAGCAGTACACCGGGACAGCCCTACGAGCAGTACTTC. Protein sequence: CASSTPGQPYEQYF.

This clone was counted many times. CDR3 coding DNA: TGTGCCAGTCTATCCGCGGAGGTGAACACTGAAGCTTTCTTT. It specifies CASLSAEVNTEAFF. The chain combines TRBV19 with TRBJ1-1; D is uncertain. The CDR3 totals 14 residues. Germline CDR1 is LNHDA and CDR2 is SQIVND (reference sequence). V was cut by 8 bases and J by 0 bases, with 13 bases left in between.

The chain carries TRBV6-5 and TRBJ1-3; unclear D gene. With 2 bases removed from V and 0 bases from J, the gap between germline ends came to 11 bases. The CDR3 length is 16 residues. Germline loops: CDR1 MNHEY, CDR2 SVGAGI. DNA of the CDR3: TGTGCCAGCAGTTACGGATTCCAGTACTCTGGAAACACCATATATTTT. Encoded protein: CASSYGFQYSGNTIYF.

Written as DNA, the CDR3 is TGTGCCAGCAGCCCACGGGGGGCAGTCAATTCACCCCTCCACTTT. Translation: CASSPRGAVNSPLHF. The chain joins TRBV9 to TRBJ1-6; TRBD1 is a possible D gene (6 bases). This CDR3 is built from 15 residues. The germline V gene encodes CDR1 SGDLS and CDR2 YYNGEE. V lost 4 bases to trimming and J lost 7 bases, with 15 bases between them.

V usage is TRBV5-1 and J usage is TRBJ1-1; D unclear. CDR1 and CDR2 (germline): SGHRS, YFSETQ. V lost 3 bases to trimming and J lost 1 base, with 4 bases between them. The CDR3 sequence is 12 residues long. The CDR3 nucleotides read TGCGCCAGCAGCTCCTCGAACACTGAAGCTTTCTTT. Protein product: CASSSSNTEAFF.

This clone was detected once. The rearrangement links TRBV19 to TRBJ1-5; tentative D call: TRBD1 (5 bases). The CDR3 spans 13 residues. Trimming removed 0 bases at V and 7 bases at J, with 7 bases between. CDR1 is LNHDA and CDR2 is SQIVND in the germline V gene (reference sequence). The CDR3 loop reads CASSIDWGQPQHF. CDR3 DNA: TGTGCCAGTAGTATAGATTGGGGGCAGCCCCAGCATTTT.

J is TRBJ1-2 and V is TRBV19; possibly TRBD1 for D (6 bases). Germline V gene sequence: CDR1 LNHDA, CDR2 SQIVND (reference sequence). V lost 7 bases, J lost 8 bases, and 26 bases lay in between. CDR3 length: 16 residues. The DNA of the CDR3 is TGTGCCAGTACTCTGACCTGGGCAGGGGCGCGAAGCGGCTACACCTTC. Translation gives CASTLTWAGARSGYTF.

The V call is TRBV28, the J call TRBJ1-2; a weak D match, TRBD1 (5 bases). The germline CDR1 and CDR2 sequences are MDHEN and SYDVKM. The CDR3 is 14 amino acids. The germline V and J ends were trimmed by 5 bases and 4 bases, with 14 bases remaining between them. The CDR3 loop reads CASSLRRQSYGYTF. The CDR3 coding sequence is TGTGCCAGCAGTCTCCGTCGACAGTCCTATGGCTACACCTTC.

CDR3 loop: CASCEEGWLSEAFF. Written as DNA, the CDR3 is TGTGCTTCCTGCGAAGAGGGGTGGTTGAGTGAAGCTTTCTTT. V usage is TRBV28 and J usage is TRBJ1-1; weak D call: TRBD1 (5 bases). There are 14 residues in the CDR3. Germline CDR1 reads MDHEN; CDR2 reads SYDVKM.

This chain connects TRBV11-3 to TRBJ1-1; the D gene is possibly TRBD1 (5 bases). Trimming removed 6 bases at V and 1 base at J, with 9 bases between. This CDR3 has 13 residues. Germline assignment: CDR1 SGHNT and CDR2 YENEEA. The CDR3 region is CASSRRGNTEAFF. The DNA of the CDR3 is TGTGCCAGCAGTCGAAGGGGGAACACTGAAGCTTTCTTT. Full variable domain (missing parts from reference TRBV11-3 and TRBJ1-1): EAGVVQSPRYKIIEKKQPVAFWCNPISGHNTLYWYLQNLGQGPELLIRYENEEAVDDSQLPKDRFSAERLKGVDSTLKIQPAELGDSAVYLCASSRRGNTEAFFGQGTRLTVV.

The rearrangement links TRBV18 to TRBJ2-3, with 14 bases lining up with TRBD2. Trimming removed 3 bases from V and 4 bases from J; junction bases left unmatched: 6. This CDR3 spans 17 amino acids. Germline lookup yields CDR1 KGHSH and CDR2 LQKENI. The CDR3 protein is CASSPAMTSGGADTQYF. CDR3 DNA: TGTGCCAGCTCACCTGCGATGACTAGCGGGGGGGCAGATACGCAGTATTTT.

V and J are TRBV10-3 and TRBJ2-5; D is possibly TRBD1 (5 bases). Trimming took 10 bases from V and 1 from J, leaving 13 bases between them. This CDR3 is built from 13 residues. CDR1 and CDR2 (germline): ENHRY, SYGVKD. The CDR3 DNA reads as TGTGCCACGACGGTGGACACCCAAGAGACCCAGTACTTC. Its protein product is CATTVDTQETQYF.

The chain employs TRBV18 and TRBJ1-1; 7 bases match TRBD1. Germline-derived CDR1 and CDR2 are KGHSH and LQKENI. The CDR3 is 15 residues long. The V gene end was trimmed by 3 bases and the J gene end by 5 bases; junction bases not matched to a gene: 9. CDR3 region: CASSPRQGSGTEAFF. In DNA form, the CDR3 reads TGTGCCAGCTCACCTAGACAGGGCTCGGGAACTGAAGCTTTCTTT.

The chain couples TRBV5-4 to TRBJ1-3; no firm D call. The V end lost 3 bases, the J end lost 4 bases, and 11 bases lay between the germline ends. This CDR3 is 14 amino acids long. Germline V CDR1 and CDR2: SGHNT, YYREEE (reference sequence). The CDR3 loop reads CASSYNSAGNTIYF. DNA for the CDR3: TGTGCCAGCAGCTATAACAGTGCCGGAAACACCATATATTTT. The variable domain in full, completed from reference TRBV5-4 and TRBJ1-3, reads ETGVTQSPTHLIKTRGQQVTLRCSSQSGHNTVSWYQQALGQGPQFIFQYYREEENGRGNFPPRFSGLQFPNYSSELNVNALELDDSALYLCASSYNSAGNTIYFGEGSWLTVV.

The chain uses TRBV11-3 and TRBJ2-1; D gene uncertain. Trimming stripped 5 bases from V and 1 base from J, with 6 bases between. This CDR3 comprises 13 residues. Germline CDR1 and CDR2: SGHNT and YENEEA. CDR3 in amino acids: CASSLGSYNEQFF. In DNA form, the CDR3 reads TGTGCCAGCAGCCTCGGGTCCTACAATGAGCAGTTCTTC.